These T cell receptor beta chains were read from a single sample in a study of a mutant IDH1 vaccine in newly diagnosed glioma. Sequenced by immunoSEQ multiplex PCR; TCRdb stores in-frame clones only, minus some. The sample records tens of thousands of clones, about four fifths being singletons. No antigen has been identified for these receptors. Sequenced here: PBMCs, sampled from a glioma patient whose treatment included an IDH1 peptide vaccine. The receptors come from a man aged 35 to 55 with glioma. Each CDR3 is given with its conserved first and last residue. Each record gives: V gene, J gene, CDR3 protein.

V: TRBV7-2
J: TRBJ2-7
CDR3: CASSLGQGPSYEQYF

V: TRBV6-5
J: TRBJ2-5
CDR3: CASSYGAGGETQYF

V: TRBV5-4
J: TRBJ2-1
CDR3: CASSLGTGNYEQFF

V: TRBV5-6
J: TRBJ2-7
CDR3: CASTEIGASSSYEQYF

V: TRBV6-5
J: TRBJ1-1
CDR3: CASRLTGVVYTEAFF

V: TRBV18
J: TRBJ1-2
CDR3: CASSPISEGYGYTF

V: TRBV2
J: TRBJ2-7
CDR3: CASTWTAVYEQYF

V: TRBV11-3
J: TRBJ2-1
CDR3: CASSLGTSGGANEQFF

V: TRBV14
J: TRBJ2-3
CDR3: CASSLPGRSTDTQYF

V: TRBV19
J: TRBJ2-1
CDR3: CASSTQVRNEQFF

V: TRBV27
J: TRBJ2-7
CDR3: CASRSGYDSAYEQYF

V: TRBV2
J: TRBJ1-5
CDR3: CASSVRLSNQPQHF

V: TRBV2
J: TRBJ1-2
CDR3: CASRGEAGYTF

V: TRBV5-4
J: TRBJ2-7
CDR3: CASSLGYLYEQYF

V: TRBV6-6
J: TRBJ2-1
CDR3: CASSYSLSEQFF

V: TRBV6-5
J: TRBJ2-7
CDR3: CASSYSDTSYEQYF

V: TRBV2
J: TRBJ1-1
CDR3: CASSEALLITEAFF

V: TRBV30
J: TRBJ1-4
CDR3: CASASGGAYEKLFF

V: TRBV13
J: TRBJ2-3
CDR3: CASLARGGTDTQYF

V: TRBV4-1
J: TRBJ2-3
CDR3: CASSRTTGQGLDTQYF

V: TRBV5-8
J: TRBJ2-3
CDR3: CASSLVGGAMGTDTQYF